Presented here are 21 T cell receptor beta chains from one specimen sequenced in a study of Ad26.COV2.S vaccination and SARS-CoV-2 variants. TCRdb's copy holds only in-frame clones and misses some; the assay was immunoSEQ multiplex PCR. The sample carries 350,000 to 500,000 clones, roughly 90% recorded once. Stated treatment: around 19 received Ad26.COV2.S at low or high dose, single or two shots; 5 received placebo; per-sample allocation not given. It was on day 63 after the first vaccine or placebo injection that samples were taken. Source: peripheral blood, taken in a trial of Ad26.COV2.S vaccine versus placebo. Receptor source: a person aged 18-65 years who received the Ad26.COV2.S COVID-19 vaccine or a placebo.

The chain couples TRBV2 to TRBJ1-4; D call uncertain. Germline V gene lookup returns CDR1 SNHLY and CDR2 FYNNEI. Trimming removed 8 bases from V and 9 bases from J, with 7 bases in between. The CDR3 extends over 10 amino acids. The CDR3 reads CASGGQKLFF. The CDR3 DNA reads TGTGCCAGCGGAGGGCAAAAACTGTTTTTT.

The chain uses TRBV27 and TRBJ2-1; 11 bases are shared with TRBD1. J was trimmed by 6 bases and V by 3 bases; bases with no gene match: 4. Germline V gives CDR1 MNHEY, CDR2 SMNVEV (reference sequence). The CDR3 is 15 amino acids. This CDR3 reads CASSFTGTGGNEQFF. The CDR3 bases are TGTGCCAGCAGTTTCACCGGGACAGGGGGCAATGAGCAGTTCTTC.

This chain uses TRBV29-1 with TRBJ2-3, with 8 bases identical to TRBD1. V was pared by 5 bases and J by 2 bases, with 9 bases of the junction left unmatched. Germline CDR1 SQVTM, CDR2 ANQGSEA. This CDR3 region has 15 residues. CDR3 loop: CSVPGPGGNTDTQYF. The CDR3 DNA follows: TGCAGCGTTCCTGGCCCAGGGGGCAACACAGATACGCAGTATTTT.

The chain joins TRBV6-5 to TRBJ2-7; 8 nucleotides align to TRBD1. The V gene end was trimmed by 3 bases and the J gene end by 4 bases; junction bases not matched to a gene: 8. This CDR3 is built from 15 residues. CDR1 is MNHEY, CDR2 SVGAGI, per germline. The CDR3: CASSYVGQGAYEQYF. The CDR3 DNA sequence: TGTGCCAGCAGTTATGTCGGACAGGGAGCTTACGAGCAGTACTTC.

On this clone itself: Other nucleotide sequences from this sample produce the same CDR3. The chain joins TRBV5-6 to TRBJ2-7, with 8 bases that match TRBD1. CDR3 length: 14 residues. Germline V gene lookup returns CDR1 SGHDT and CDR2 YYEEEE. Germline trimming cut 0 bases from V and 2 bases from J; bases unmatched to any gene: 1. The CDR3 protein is CASSLGTGPYEQYF. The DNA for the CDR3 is TGTGCCAGCAGCTTGGGGACAGGGCCCTACGAGCAGTACTTC. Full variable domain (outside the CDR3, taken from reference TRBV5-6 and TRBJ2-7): DAGVTQSPTHLIKTRGQQVTLRCSPKSGHDTVSWYQQALGQGPQFIFQYYEEEERQRGNFPDRFSGHQFPNYSSELNVNALLLGDSALYLCASSLGTGPYEQYFGPGTRLTVT.

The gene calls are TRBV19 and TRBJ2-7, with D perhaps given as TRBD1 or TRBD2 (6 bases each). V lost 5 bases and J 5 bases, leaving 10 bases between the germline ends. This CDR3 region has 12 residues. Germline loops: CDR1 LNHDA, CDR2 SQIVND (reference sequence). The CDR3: CASSGGPDEQYF. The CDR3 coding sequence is TGTGCCAGTAGTGGGGGGCCCGACGAGCAGTACTTC. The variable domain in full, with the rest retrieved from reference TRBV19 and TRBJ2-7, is DGGITQSPKYLFRKEGQNVTLSCEQNLNHDAMYWYRQDPGQGLRLIYYSQIVNDFQKGDIAEGYSVSREKKESFPLTVTSAQKNPTAFYLCASSGGPDEQYFGPGTRLTVT.

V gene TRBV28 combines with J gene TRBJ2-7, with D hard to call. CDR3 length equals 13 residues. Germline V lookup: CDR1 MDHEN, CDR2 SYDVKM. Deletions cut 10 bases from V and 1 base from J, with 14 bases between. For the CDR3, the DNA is TGTGCCACCTCAGTCCCGGGTTCCTACGAGCAGTACTTC. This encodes CATSVPGSYEQYF. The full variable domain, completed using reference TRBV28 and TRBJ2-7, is DVKVTQSSRYLVKRTGEKVFLECVQDMDHENMFWYRQDPGLGLRLIYFSYDVKMKEKGDIPEGYSVSREKKERFSLILESASTNQTSMYLCATSVPGSYEQYFGPGTRLTVT.

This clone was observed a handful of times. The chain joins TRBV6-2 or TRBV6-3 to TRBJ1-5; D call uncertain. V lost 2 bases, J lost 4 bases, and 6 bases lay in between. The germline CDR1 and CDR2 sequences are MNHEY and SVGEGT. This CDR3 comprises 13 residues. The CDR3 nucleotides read TGTGCCAGCAGTTACAATTCGAATCAGCCCCAGCATTTT. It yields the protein CASSYNSNQPQHF.

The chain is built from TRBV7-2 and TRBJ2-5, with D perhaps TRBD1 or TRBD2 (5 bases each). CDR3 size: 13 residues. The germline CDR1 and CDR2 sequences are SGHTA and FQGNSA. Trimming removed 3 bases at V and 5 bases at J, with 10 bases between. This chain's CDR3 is CASSFAGTETQYF. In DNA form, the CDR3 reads TGTGCCAGCAGCTTCGCAGGGACGGAGACCCAGTACTTC.

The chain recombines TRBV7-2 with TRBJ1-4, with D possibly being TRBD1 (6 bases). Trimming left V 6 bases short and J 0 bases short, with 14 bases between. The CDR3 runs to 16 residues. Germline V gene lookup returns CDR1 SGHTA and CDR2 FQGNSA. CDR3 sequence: CASSSAGVATNEKLFF. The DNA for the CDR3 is TGTGCCAGCAGTTCAGCAGGGGTCGCAACTAATGAAAAACTGTTTTTT.

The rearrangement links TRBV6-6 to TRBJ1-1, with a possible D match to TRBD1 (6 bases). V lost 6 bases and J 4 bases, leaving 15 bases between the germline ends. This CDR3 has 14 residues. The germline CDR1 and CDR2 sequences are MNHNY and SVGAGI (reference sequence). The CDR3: CASRLTGMGTEAFF. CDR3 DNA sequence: TGTGCCAGCAGACTCACAGGGATGGGCACTGAAGCTTTCTTT.

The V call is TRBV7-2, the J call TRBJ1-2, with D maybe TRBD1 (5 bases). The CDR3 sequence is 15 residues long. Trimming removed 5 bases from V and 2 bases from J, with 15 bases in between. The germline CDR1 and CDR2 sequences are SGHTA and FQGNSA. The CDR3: CASSPRGQSNYGYTF. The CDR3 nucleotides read TGTGCCAGCAGCCCCCGAGGACAATCGAACTATGGCTACACCTTC.

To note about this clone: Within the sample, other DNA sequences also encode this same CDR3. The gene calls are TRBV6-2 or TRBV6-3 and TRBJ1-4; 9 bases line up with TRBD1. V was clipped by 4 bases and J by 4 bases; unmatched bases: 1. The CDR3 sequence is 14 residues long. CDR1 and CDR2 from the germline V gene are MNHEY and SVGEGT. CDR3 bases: TGTGCCAGCAGTTCGGGACAGGGTAATGAAAAACTGTTTTTT. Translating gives CASSSGQGNEKLFF.

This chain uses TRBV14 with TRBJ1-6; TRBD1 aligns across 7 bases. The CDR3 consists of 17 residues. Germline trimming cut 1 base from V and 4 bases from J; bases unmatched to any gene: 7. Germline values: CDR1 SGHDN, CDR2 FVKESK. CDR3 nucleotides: TGTGCCAGCAGCCAAGTACCCGACAGGGTGTATAATTCACCCCTCCACTTT. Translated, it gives CASSQVPDRVYNSPLHF.

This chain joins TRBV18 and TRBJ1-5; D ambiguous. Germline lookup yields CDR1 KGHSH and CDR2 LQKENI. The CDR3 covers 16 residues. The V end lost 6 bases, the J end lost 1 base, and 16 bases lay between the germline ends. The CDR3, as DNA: TGTGCCAGCTCCGCCCGGGAAAGAGGGAGCAATCAGCCCCAGCATTTT. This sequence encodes CASSARERGSNQPQHF.

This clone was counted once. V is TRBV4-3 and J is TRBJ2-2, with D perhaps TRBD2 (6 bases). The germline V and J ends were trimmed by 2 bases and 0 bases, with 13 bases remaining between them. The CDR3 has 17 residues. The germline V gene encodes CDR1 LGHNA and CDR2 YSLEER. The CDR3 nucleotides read TGCGCCAGCAGCCAAAAGGGGCTAGCGACGAACACCGGGGAGCTGTTTTTT. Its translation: CASSQKGLATNTGELFF.

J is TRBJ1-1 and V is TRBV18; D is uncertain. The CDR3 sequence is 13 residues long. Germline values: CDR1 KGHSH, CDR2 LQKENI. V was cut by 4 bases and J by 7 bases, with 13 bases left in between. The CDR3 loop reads CASSLLESDEAFF. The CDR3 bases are TGTGCCAGCTCACTACTAGAGAGTGATGAAGCTTTCTTT.

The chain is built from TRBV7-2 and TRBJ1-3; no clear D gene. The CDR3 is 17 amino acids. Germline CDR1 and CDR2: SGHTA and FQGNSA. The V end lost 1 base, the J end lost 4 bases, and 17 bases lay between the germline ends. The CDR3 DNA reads TGTGCCAGCAGCTTAGTGGGAGCCTCAATAGGGGGAAACACCATATATTTT. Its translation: CASSLVGASIGGNTIYF.

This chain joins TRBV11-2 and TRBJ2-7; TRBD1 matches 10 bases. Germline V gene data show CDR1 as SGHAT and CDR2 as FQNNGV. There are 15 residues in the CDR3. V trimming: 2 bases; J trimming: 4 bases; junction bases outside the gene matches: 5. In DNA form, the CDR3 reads TGTGCCAGCAGCTTATTGGGACAGGGGAGTTACGAGCAGTACTTC. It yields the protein CASSLLGQGSYEQYF.

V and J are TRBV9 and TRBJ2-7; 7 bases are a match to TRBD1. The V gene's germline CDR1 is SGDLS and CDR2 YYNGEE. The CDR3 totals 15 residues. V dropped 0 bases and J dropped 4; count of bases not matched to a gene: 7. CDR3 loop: CASSVGSRDSYEQYF. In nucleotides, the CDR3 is TGTGCCAGCAGCGTAGGAAGTCGGGACAGTTACGAGCAGTACTTC.

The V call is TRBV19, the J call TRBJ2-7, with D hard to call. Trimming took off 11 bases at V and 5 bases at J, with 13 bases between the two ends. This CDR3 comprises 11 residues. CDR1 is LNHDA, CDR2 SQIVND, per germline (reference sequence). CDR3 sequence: CACGWVNEQYF. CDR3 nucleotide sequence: TGTGCCTGCGGTTGGGTTAACGAGCAGTACTTC.